By sample share, the clone carrying this TCR beta chain is medium-sized. Unique molecular identifiers (one per individual cDNA molecule) were attached. TCRdb re-called the 5' RACE reads with MiXCR, one entry per CDR3 protein. The data show around 80,000 distinct CDR3 sequences, around 11% seen once. These data are taken from a study of early T cells in non-severe SARS-CoV-2 infection. This CDR3 spans 12 amino acids. Trimming took 2 bases from V and 0 from J, leaving 4 bases between them. Germline CDR1 reads SQVTM; CDR2 reads ANQGSEA. This sequence joins TRBV29-1 and TRBJ1-1; D gene uncertain. The clonotype was recovered from an adult who was a healthcare worker with PCR-confirmed SARS-CoV-2 infection or an uninfected control (not recorded which). The sequencing here drew on whole blood, taken at baseline. CDR3 DNA sequence: TGCAGCGTTGAAAAGCTGAACACTGAAGCTTTCTTT. Amino acid sequence: CSVEKLNTEAFF. Full variable domain (missing parts from reference TRBV29-1 and TRBJ1-1): SAVISQKPSRDICQRGTSLTIQCQVDSQVTMMFWYRQQPGQSLTLIATANQGSEATYESGFVIDKFPISRPNLTFSTLTVSNMSPEDSSIYLCSVEKLNTEAFFGQGTRLTVV.